Below, 32 T cell receptor beta chains from the same sample are listed, as sequenced in a study of human T cells and chemical hapten exposure. TCRdb ran MiXCR on the RACE reads and lists one entry per CDR3 protein. Here the sample spans 70,000 to 80,000 distinct CDR3 sequences, 25% to 40% being singletons. Time point: patch test 1, 2 weeks after DPC sensitization. Treatment noted: therapeutic diphenylcyclopropenone sensitization with weekly scalp DPC. Sequenced material: whole blood, taken in connection with sensitization to the hapten diphenylcyclopropenone (DPC). The source of these receptors is a man aged 35 to 55 with alopecia areata. Some clones in this sample may be carry-over from other donors' samples.

The V gene is TRBV2, the J gene TRBJ2-6; D call uncertain. This CDR3 is 13 amino acids long. Trimming left V 6 bases short and J 0 bases short, with 3 bases between. Per the germline V gene, CDR1 is SNHLY and CDR2 is FYNNEI. The CDR3 region has the DNA TGTGCCAGCAGACTCTCTGGGGCCAACGTCCTGACTTTC. As protein: CASRLSGANVLTF.

The gene calls are TRBV5-1 and TRBJ1-1, with TRBD1 matching 12 bases. CDR1 is SGHRS, CDR2 YFSETQ, per germline. After removal of 0 bases from V and 4 bases from J, the junction contained 7 bases not matched to a gene. The CDR3 has 17 residues. This CDR3 reads CASSLVGQGARGTEAFF. In DNA form, the CDR3 reads TGCGCCAGCAGCTTGGTGGGACAGGGGGCGCGTGGCACTGAAGCTTTCTTT.

This chain uses TRBV11-2 with TRBJ2-3, with 7 bases aligning to TRBD2. The CDR3 sequence is 14 residues long. Germline V gives CDR1 SGHAT, CDR2 FQNNGV. The V segment lost 4 bases and the J segment 3 bases; nucleotides outside the gene matches: 4. The CDR3, as DNA: TGTGCCAGCAGCTACGGCGGGAGTACAGATACGCAGTATTTT. Translating gives CASSYGGSTDTQYF.

In this sample, this clonotype turned up many times. The genes are TRBV7-6 and TRBJ2-3; TRBD2 matches 11 bases. V was clipped by 5 bases and J by 2 bases; unmatched bases: 3. The length of the CDR3 is 15 residues. The germline CDR1 and CDR2 sequences are SGHVS and FNYEAQ. CDR3 in DNA: TGTGCCAGCAGCCCACTAGCGGGAGACACAGATACGCAGTATTTT. Translating gives CASSPLAGDTDTQYF.

This clonotype was detected a few times. The chain couples TRBV28 to TRBJ2-7; D is uncertain. V was clipped by 3 bases and J by 3 bases, with 6 bases between them. The germline V gene has CDR1 MDHEN and CDR2 SYDVKM. The CDR3 extends over 12 amino acids. The CDR3: CASSFASYEQYF. DNA of the CDR3: TGTGCCAGCAGTTTTGCCAGCTACGAGCAGTACTTC.

The sample holds a few counts of this clonotype. The genes are TRBV5-5 and TRBJ2-1, with D possibly matching TRBD2 (6 bases). CDR1 and CDR2 from the germline V gene are SGHKS and YYEKEE (reference sequence). V was clipped by 4 bases and J by 5 bases, with 13 bases between them. The CDR3 runs 14 residues. CDR3 DNA: TGTGCCAGCAGCCTCCGGGACTTAGACAATGAGCAGTTCTTC. Encoded protein: CASSLRDLDNEQFF.

Only a few counts were recorded for this clonotype. The V and J genes are TRBV4-1 and TRBJ1-1; D is unclear. Trimming removed 1 base from V and 3 bases from J, with 9 bases in between. Germline V gives CDR1 MGHRA, CDR2 YSYEKL. This CDR3 has 14 residues. In DNA, the CDR3 is TGCGCCAGCAGCCAAGCCCCGGAGGACACTGAAGCTTTCTTT. Protein: CASSQAPEDTEAFF.

This clonotype was counted only a few times. The chain employs TRBV2 and TRBJ1-5; D is undetermined. This CDR3 region has 16 residues. The ends were cut back, 9 bases at V and 6 bases at J, with 24 bases in the middle. Germline CDR1 and CDR2: SNHLY and FYNNEI. CDR3 in amino acids: CASEGIGEWVGQPQHF. In nucleotides, the CDR3 is TGTGCCAGTGAAGGCATTGGAGAGTGGGTTGGTCAGCCCCAGCATTTT.

The J gene is TRBJ1-5, the V gene TRBV19, with D possibly TRBD1 on 5 matching bases. Germline V gene lookup returns CDR1 LNHDA and CDR2 SQIVND (reference sequence). This CDR3 region has 15 residues. V was pared by 5 bases and J by 0 bases, with 11 bases between. CDR3 sequence: CASSFRTPSNQPQHF. CDR3 nucleotide sequence: TGTGCCAGTAGTTTCCGGACACCTAGCAATCAGCCCCAGCATTTT.

This sequence joins TRBV7-2 and TRBJ2-3; D is ambiguous. V was cut by 3 bases and J by 0 bases, with 7 bases left in between. Looked up from germline, CDR1 is SGHTA and CDR2 is FQGNSA. The CDR3 is made up of 14 amino acids. CDR3 sequence: CASSFSASTDTQYF. In DNA form, the CDR3 reads TGTGCCAGCAGCTTTTCTGCTAGCACAGATACGCAGTATTTT.

This clonotype was seen more than once but under ten times. This chain uses TRBV2 with TRBJ2-2; D may be TRBD1 or TRBD2 (6 bases each). V was shortened by 10 bases and J by 4 bases, with 16 bases between the two germline ends. CDR3 length: 14 residues. Germline CDR1 is SNHLY and CDR2 is FYNNEI. DNA of the CDR3: TGTGCCACCCGAAGGGGGGCCACCACCGGGGAGCTGTTTTTT. It yields the protein CATRRGATTGELFF.

This clonotype has more than one count but fewer than ten. This chain links TRBV3-1 with TRBJ2-5; D might be TRBD2 (5 bases). The CDR3 is made up of 14 amino acids. Per germline, CDR1 LGHDT and CDR2 YNNKEL (reference sequence). V gave up 6 bases and J gave up 4 bases, with 15 bases separating them. In nucleotides, the CDR3 is TGTGCCAGCAGTCTAACTCGGACTTCAGAGACCCAGTACTTC. Protein product: CASSLTRTSETQYF.

The chain couples TRBV5-1 to TRBJ2-1; no reliable D call. The CDR3 has 11 residues. The V gene's germline CDR1 is SGHRS and CDR2 YFSETQ. The ends were cut back, 6 bases at V and 0 bases at J, with 1 base in the middle. In DNA, the CDR3 is TGCGCCAGCAACTCCTACAATGAGCAGTTCTTC. This gives the protein CASNSYNEQFF. Full variable domain (outside the CDR3, taken from reference TRBV5-1 and TRBJ2-1): KAGVTQTPRYLIKTRGQQVTLSCSPISGHRSVSWYQQTPGQGLQFLFEYFSETQRNKGNFPGRFSGRQFSNSRSEMNVSTLELGDSALYLCASNSYNEQFFGPGTRLTVL.

This clonotype has only a few counts. The chain carries TRBV19 and TRBJ2-7; weak D call: TRBD2 (5 bases). CDR3 length equals 14 residues. Per germline, CDR1 LNHDA and CDR2 SQIVND (reference sequence). V was shortened by 3 bases and J by 2 bases, with 11 bases between the two germline ends. CDR3 residues: CASSMAGNTYEQYF. The CDR3 coding sequence is TGTGCCAGTAGTATGGCCGGGAATACCTACGAGCAGTACTTC.

The table lists this clonotype with a count of one. The genes are TRBV7-9 and TRBJ1-2; a possible D gene is TRBD1 (6 bases). Trimming shortened V by 1 base and J by 8 bases, and 11 bases separated the two germline ends. The CDR3 loop spans 13 amino acids. CDR1 and CDR2 (germline): SEHNR, FQNEAQ (reference sequence). In nucleotides, the CDR3 is TGTGCCAGCAGCTTAGAACAGGGCGGAGGCTACACCTTC. Amino acids: CASSLEQGGGYTF.

The V gene is TRBV20-1, the J gene TRBJ1-5; D unresolved. Germline CDR1 reads DFQATT; CDR2 reads SNEGSKA (reference sequence). Trimming left V 1 base short and J 10 bases short, with 8 bases between. The CDR3 has 11 amino acids. The DNA of the CDR3 is TGCAGTGCTAGAGTGGGGAGTCCCCAGCATTTT. Translation: CSARVGSPQHF.

This clonotype appeared a few times. The rearrangement links TRBV6-2 or TRBV6-3 to TRBJ2-3; D perhaps matches TRBD1 (5 bases). The CDR3 runs to 15 residues. The germline V gene has CDR1 MNHEY and CDR2 SVGEGT. V gave up 2 bases and J gave up 0 bases, with 9 bases separating them. CDR3 protein: CASSYVRASTDTQYF. DNA of the CDR3: TGTGCCAGCAGTTACGTCAGGGCTAGCACAGATACGCAGTATTTT.

CDR3 DNA: TGTGCCAGCAGCCAATGGGAAGGGACGGGCAATCAGCCCCAGCATTTT. Its protein product is CASSQWEGTGNQPQHF. The V gene is TRBV5-6, the J gene TRBJ1-5; a weak D match, TRBD1 (5 bases). V was shortened by 4 bases and J by 2 bases, with 16 bases between the two germline ends. CDR3 length: 16 amino acids. Germline V gene lookup returns CDR1 SGHDT and CDR2 YYEEEE. Supplemented by reference TRBV5-6 and TRBJ1-5, the full variable domain reads DAGVTQSPTHLIKTRGQQVTLRCSPKSGHDTVSWYQQALGQGPQFIFQYYEEEERQRGNFPDRFSGHQFPNYSSELNVNALLLGDSALYLCASSQWEGTGNQPQHFGDGTRLSIL.

This rearrangement joins TRBV13 to TRBJ2-2, with D uncertain. Germline V gene lookup returns CDR1 PRHDT and CDR2 FYEKMQ (reference sequence). The CDR3 consists of 15 residues. Trimming pared 1 base from V and 5 bases from J, leaving 11 bases between. The CDR3 region has the DNA TGTGCCAGCAGCTTAGAGCCCGGAAGGACCGGGGAGCTGTTTTTT. Protein: CASSLEPGRTGELFF.

This clonotype was observed a few times. CDR3 bases: TGTGCCAGCGCCAAGATAAGGGACTACGAGCAGTACTTC. It yields the protein CASAKIRDYEQYF. This chain uses TRBV11-1 with TRBJ2-7; D uncertain. Germline V gene lookup returns CDR1 SGHAT and CDR2 FQDESV (reference sequence). The CDR3 is made up of 13 amino acids. The V gene lost 8 bases and the J gene lost 3 bases, with 14 bases spanning the gap.

This clonotype was detected once. The rearrangement uses TRBV20-1 and TRBJ2-3, with D possibly TRBD2 on 6 matching bases. Looked up from germline, CDR1 is DFQATT and CDR2 is SNEGSKA (reference sequence). The CDR3 is 16 residues long. V lost 0 bases to trimming and J lost 0 bases, with 13 bases between them. Here the CDR3 DNA reads TGCAGTGCTAGAGATCGGAGGAGGGCTAGCACAGATACGCAGTATTTT. It codes for CSARDRRRASTDTQYF.

The chain recombines TRBV7-2 with TRBJ2-2, with 11 bases identical to TRBD2. Trimming at V came to 9 bases and at J to 5 bases, leaving 11 bases not matched to a gene. Per the germline V gene, CDR1 is SGHTA and CDR2 is FQGNSA. The CDR3 has 16 amino acids. CDR3 sequence (DNA): TGTGCCAGTCGGCGGGATAGCGGGAGGGGAACCGGGGAGCTGTTTTTT. This translates into CASRRDSGRGTGELFF.

V and J are TRBV28 and TRBJ1-5, with D possibly matching TRBD1 (5 bases). V was shortened by 7 bases and J by 0 bases, with 16 bases between the two germline ends. Per germline, CDR1 MDHEN and CDR2 SYDVKM. The CDR3 consists of 16 residues. The CDR3 region is CASTRRQGYSNQPQHF. Written as DNA, the CDR3 is TGTGCCAGCACCCGGAGGCAGGGATATAGCAATCAGCCCCAGCATTTT.

The chain combines TRBV6-5 with TRBJ2-6, with 7 nucleotides matching TRBD1. Trimming at V came to 6 bases and at J to 5 bases, leaving 10 bases not matched to a gene. The CDR3 length is 16 residues. Germline CDR1 MNHEY, CDR2 SVGAGI. The CDR3 sequence is CASSPLTGDRANVLTF. CDR3 in DNA: TGTGCCAGCAGCCCTCTAACAGGGGACAGGGCCAACGTCCTGACTTTC.

This chain connects TRBV6-4 to TRBJ1-1, with 9 bases lining up with TRBD1. The CDR3 is made up of 14 amino acids. Germline CDR1 reads MRHNA; CDR2 reads SNTAGT. The V gene end was trimmed by 6 bases and the J gene end by 1 base; junction bases not matched to a gene: 3. The DNA of the CDR3 is TGTGCCAGCAGCAGGACAGGGGCGAACACTGAAGCTTTCTTT. It encodes CASSRTGANTEAFF.

The CDR3 region is CATSATDSYEQYF. CDR3 sequence (DNA): TGTGCCACCTCTGCAACAGACTCCTACGAGCAGTACTTC. The chain is built from TRBV15 and TRBJ2-7; D is unclear. The V gene's germline CDR1 is LNHNV and CDR2 YYDKDF (reference sequence). Trimming took off 8 bases at V and 0 bases at J, with 11 bases between the two ends. The CDR3 is made up of 13 amino acids.

Only a few counts were recorded for this clonotype. The chain has TRBV20-1 and TRBJ2-3, with 9 bases matching TRBD1. With V trimmed by 6 bases and J by 4 bases, 5 bases remained unmatched. CDR3 length: 13 amino acids. The germline V gene encodes CDR1 DFQATT and CDR2 SNEGSKA (reference sequence). In nucleotides, the CDR3 is TGCAGTGCCTCTACAGGGGGCCCAGATACGCAGTATTTT. Translated: CSASTGGPDTQYF.

The rearrangement uses TRBV4-2 and TRBJ1-4; D remains ambiguous. Germline V CDR1 and CDR2: LGHNA, YNFKEQ. The CDR3 is 15 amino acids. Trimming left V 6 bases short and J 0 bases short, with 11 bases between. CDR3 nucleotides: TGTGCCAGCAGAATTGGACTGACAACTAATGAAAAACTGTTTTTT. Residues: CASRIGLTTNEKLFF.

This clonotype was observed a handful of times. The V and J genes are TRBV6-1 and TRBJ2-3; tentative D call: TRBD1 (5 bases). CDR1 and CDR2 from the germline V gene are MNHNS and SASEGT. Trimming took off 10 bases at V and 1 base at J, with 18 bases between the two ends. The CDR3 consists of 15 residues. The CDR3 nucleotides are TGTGCCACACAGGCCTCAGTGGGCGGCACAGATACGCAGTATTTT. This gives the protein CATQASVGGTDTQYF.

The V call is TRBV20-1, the J call TRBJ2-6; 7 nucleotides line up with TRBD1. Trimming cost V 4 bases and J 0 bases; bases outside gene matches: 12. CDR1 and CDR2 from the germline V gene are DFQATT and SNEGSKA (reference sequence). This CDR3 spans 18 amino acids. For the CDR3, the DNA is TGCAGTGCTAACCCCGGGACAGAGTTCTTCTCTGGGGCCAACGTCCTGACTTTC. This gives the protein CSANPGTEFFSGANVLTF.

V gene TRBV3-1 combines with J gene TRBJ2-3, with a tentative D call TRBD2 (5 bases). Trimming took off 0 bases at V and 6 bases at J, with 10 bases between the two ends. This CDR3 is 14 amino acids long. The germline V gene has CDR1 LGHDT and CDR2 YNNKEL (reference sequence). CDR3 in DNA: TGTGCCAGCAGCCAAGATTGGGAGCGGGATACGCAGTATTTT. This sequence encodes CASSQDWERDTQYF.

The chain's CDR3 is CASTQPGGTQYF. CDR3 nucleotide sequence: TGTGCCAGCACCCAACCGGGCGGGACCCAGTACTTC. The chain combines TRBV6-6 with TRBJ2-5; D unresolved. Germline lookup yields CDR1 MNHNY and CDR2 SVGAGI (reference sequence). Trimming removed 7 bases from V and 7 bases from J, with 13 bases in between. The CDR3 is 12 residues long.